This TCR beta chain originates from a study of PD-1 blockade in classical Hodgkin lymphoma. Germline V gives CDR1 LGHNA, CDR2 YNFKEQ. The CDR3 covers 13 residues. V lost 4 bases, J lost 0 bases, and 6 bases lay in between. The data were produced by immunoSEQ multiplex PCR, yet TCRdb's version contains in-frame clones alone and is incomplete. The sample holds tens of thousands of clones, roughly nine tenths seen once. Indicated time point: cycle 4 day 1 (C4D1), after around six weeks of nivolumab. Each patient relapsed following autologous stem cell transplantation, and prior brentuximab vedotin exposure differed.

The clonotype originates from a human donor with classical Hodgkin lymphoma. This chain joins TRBV4-2 and TRBJ1-1; no clear D. The material was peripheral blood mononuclear cells (PBMCs), obtained before the fourth cycle of nivolumab. The CDR3 region is CASSLSLNTEAFF. The CDR3 coding sequence is TGTGCCAGCAGCCTCTCACTGAACACTGAAGCTTTCTTT.